This TCR beta chain was sequenced in a study of tumor-infiltrating lymphocytes in oesophageal squamous cell carcinoma. CDR3 size: 14 residues. Per the germline V gene, CDR1 is LGHNA and CDR2 is YSLEER. V was pared by 1 base and J by 4 bases, with 0 bases of the junction left unmatched. Using its own MiXCR run on the PCR reads, TCRdb lists one record per CDR3 protein. The sample carries roughly 16,000 distinct CDR3 sequences, about 50% recorded once. There are a few counts of this clonotype. Input material: normal esophageal tissue next to the tumor. The receptor was isolated from a female donor with esophageal squamous cell carcinoma. The chain is built from TRBV4-3 and TRBJ2-1; 8 bases map to TRBD1. This CDR3 reads CASSQGTGYNEQFF. CDR3 coding DNA: TGCGCCAGCAGCCAAGGGACAGGGTACAATGAGCAGTTCTTC.